Listed here is a single TCR beta chain. Its antigen is currently unknown. From germline, CDR1 is GTSNPN and CDR2 SVGIG (reference sequence). The CDR3 length is 13 residues. The germline V and J ends were trimmed by 2 bases and 4 bases, with 11 bases remaining between them. This entry comes from a study of shared clonotypes between healthy human individuals. Across the whole study: There were three CD4 naive, three CD4 memory, two CD8 naive and one CD8 memory plates per donor.

General study findings and limits: Sampling involved blood alone; tissue repertoires likely differ. Naive subsets generally exceeded memory subsets in estimated richness. Clonotype sharing across donors was expected to vary with sequencing depth.

This table comes from immunoSEQ multiplex PCR, and its TCRdb copy is limited to in-frame clones, with some not included. This table holds about 990,000 clones, around 78% found once. The sample was memory CD4+ T cells from PBMCs. Regarding subset: CD45RA-negative fraction. The sequence was collected from a man younger than 30 in good health. Some clones in this sample may be carry-over from other donors' samples. This chain uses TRBV30 with TRBJ2-5; D perhaps matches TRBD2 (6 bases). The CDR3 nucleotides read TGTGCCTGGAGTTGGGGAGGAAGAGAGACCCAGTACTTC. Residues: CAWSWGGRETQYF.